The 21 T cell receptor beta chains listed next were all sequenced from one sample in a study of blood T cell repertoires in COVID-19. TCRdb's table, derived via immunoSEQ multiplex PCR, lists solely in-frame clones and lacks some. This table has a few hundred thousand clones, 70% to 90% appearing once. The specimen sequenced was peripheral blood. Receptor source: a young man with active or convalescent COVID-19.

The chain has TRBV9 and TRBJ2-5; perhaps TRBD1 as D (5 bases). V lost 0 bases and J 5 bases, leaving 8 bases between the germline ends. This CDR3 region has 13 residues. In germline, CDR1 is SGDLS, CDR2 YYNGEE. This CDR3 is CASSVAGWETQYF. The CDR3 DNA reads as TGTGCCAGCAGCGTAGCAGGGTGGGAGACCCAGTACTTC.

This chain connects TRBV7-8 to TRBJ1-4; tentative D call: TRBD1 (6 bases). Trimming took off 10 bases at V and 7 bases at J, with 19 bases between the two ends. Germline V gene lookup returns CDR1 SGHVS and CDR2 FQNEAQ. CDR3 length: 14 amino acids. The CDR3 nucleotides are TGTGCCACCTTAAGGGGGGGGGCGAGTGAAAAACTGTTTTTT. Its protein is CATLRGGASEKLFF.

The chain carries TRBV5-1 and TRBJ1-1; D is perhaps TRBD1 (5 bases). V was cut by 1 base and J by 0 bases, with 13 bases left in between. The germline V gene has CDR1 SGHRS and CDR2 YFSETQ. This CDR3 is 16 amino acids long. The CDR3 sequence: CASSLSPGRMNTEAFF. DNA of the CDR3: TGCGCCAGCAGCTTGTCCCCAGGGCGGATGAACACTGAAGCTTTCTTT. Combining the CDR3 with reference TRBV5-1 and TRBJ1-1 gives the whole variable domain KAGVTQTPRYLIKTRGQQVTLSCSPISGHRSVSWYQQTPGQGLQFLFEYFSETQRNKGNFPGRFSGRQFSNSRSEMNVSTLELGDSALYLCASSLSPGRMNTEAFFGQGTRLTVV.

Here the CDR3 reads CASNRGYWAFF. The CDR3 DNA reads TGTGCCAGCAACCGGGGTTATTGGGCTTTCTTT. The chain has TRBV6-5 and TRBJ1-1; D unresolved. V was shortened by 7 bases and J by 11 bases, with 14 bases between the two germline ends. Looked up from germline, CDR1 is MNHEY and CDR2 is SVGAGI. There are 11 residues in the CDR3.

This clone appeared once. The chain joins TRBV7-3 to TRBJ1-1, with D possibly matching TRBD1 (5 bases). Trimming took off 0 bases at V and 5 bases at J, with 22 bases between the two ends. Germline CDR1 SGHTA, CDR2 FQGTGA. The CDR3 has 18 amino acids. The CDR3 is CASSLTGGHGGSRTEAFF. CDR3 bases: TGTGCCAGCAGCTTAACCGGAGGACACGGGGGTTCAAGGACTGAAGCTTTCTTT.

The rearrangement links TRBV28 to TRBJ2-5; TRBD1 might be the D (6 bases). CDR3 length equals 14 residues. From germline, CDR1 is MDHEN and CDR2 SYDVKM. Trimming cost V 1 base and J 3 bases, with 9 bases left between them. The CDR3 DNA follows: TGTGCCAGCAGTTTATTTGAGGGGGAAGAGACCCAGTACTTC. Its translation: CASSLFEGEETQYF.

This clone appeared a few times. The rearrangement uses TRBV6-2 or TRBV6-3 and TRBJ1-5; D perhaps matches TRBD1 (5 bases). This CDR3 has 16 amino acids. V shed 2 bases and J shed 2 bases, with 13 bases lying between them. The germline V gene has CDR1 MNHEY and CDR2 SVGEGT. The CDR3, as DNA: TGTGCCAGCAGTTACCTGCGGGGCGAGGGCAATCAGCCCCAGCATTTT. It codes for CASSYLRGEGNQPQHF.

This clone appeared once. The CDR3 spells CASSPPRLSGGLSYNEQFF. For the CDR3, the DNA is TGTGCCAGCAGCCCCCCCCGTCTTAGCGGGGGCCTATCCTACAATGAGCAGTTCTTC. V and J are TRBV13 and TRBJ2-1; 9 nucleotides agree with TRBD2. The V gene end was trimmed by 5 bases and the J gene end by 1 base; junction bases not matched to a gene: 15. This CDR3 has 19 amino acids. Germline-derived CDR1 and CDR2 are PRHDT and FYEKMQ (reference sequence).

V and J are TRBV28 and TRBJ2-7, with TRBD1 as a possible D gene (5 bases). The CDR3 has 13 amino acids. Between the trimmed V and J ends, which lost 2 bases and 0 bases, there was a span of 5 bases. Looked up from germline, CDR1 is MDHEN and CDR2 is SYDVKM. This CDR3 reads CASSLTGSYEQYF. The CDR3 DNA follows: TGTGCCAGCAGTTTAACAGGCTCCTACGAGCAGTACTTC. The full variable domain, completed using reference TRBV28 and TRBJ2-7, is DVKVTQSSRYLVKRTGEKVFLECVQDMDHENMFWYRQDPGLGLRLIYFSYDVKMKEKGDIPEGYSVSREKKERFSLILESASTNQTSMYLCASSLTGSYEQYFGPGTRLTVT.

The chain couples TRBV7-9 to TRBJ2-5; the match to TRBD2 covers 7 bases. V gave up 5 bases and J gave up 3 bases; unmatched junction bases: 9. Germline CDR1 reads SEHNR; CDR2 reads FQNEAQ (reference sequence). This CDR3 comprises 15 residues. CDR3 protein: CASSPGASGEETQYF. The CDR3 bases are TGTGCCAGCAGCCCCGGTGCTAGCGGTGAAGAGACCCAGTACTTC.

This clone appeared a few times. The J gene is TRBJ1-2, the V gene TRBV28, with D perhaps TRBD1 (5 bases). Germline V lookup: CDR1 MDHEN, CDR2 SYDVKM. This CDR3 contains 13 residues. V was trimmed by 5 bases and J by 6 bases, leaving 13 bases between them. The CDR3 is CASSPGRGNGYTF. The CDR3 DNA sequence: TGTGCCAGCAGTCCCGGGAGGGGAAATGGCTACACCTTC.

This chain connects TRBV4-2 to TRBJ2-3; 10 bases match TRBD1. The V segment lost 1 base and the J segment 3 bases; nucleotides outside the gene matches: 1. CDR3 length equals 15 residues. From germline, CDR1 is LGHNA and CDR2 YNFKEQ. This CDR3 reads CASSQGGQGTDTQYF. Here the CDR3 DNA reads TGTGCCAGCAGCCAAGGGGGACAGGGGACAGATACGCAGTATTTT.

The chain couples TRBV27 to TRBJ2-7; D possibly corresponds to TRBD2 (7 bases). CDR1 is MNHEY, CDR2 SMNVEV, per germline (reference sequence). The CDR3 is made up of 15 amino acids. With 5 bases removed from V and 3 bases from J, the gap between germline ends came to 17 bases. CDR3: CASSRARGGHYEQYF. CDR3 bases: TGTGCCAGCAGTCGAGCTCGCGGGGGCCACTACGAGCAGTACTTC.

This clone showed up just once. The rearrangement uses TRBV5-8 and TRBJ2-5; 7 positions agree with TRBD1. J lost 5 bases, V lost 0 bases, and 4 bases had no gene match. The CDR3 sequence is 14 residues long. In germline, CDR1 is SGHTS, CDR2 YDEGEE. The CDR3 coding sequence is TGTGCCAGCAGCTTGGGTGACAGGGCGGAGACCCAGTACTTC. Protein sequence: CASSLGDRAETQYF. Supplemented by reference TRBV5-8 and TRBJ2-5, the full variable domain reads EAGVTQSPTHLIKTRGQQATLRCSPISGHTSVYWYQQALGLGLQFLLWYDEGEERNRGNFPPRFSGRQFPNYSSELNVNALELEDSALYLCASSLGDRAETQYFGPGTRLLVL.

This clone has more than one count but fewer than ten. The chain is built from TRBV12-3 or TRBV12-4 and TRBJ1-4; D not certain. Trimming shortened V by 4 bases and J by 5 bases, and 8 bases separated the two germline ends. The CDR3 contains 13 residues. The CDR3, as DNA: TGTGCCAGCAGTTGGCAGACAAATGAAAAACTGTTTTTT. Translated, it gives CASSWQTNEKLFF.

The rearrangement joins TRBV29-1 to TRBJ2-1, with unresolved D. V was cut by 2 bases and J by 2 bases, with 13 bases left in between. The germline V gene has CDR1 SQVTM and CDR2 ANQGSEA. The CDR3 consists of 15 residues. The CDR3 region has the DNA TGCAGCGTTGAAAAATCCTGGTCAGCCTACAATGAGCAGTTCTTC. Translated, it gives CSVEKSWSAYNEQFF.

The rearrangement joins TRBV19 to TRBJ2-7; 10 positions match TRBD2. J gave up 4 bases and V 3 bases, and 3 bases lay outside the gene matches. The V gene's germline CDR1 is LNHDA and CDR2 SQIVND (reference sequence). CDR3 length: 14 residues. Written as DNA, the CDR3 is TGTGCCAGTAGTATGGAGACTAGCGGGTACGAGCAGTACTTC. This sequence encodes CASSMETSGYEQYF.

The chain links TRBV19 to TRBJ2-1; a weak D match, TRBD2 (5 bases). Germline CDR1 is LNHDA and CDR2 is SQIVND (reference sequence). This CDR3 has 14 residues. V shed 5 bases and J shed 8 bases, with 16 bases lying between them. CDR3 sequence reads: CASSGSARGHEQFF. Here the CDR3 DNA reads TGTGCCAGTAGTGGGAGCGCCAGAGGACATGAGCAGTTCTTC.

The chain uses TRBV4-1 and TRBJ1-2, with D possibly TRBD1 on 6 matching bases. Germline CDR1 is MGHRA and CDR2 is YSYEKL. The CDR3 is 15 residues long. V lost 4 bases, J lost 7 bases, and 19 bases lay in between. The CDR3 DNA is TGCGCCAGCAGCCTGGGACAAGCGGGGCTCAGTGGCTACACCTTC. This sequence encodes CASSLGQAGLSGYTF.

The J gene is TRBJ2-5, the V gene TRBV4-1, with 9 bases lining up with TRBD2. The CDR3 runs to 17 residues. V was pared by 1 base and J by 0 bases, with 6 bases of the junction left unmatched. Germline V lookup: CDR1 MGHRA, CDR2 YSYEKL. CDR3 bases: TGCGCCAGCAGCCAAGCTATAGCGGGGGCGTACCAAGAGACCCAGTACTTC. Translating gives CASSQAIAGAYQETQYF.

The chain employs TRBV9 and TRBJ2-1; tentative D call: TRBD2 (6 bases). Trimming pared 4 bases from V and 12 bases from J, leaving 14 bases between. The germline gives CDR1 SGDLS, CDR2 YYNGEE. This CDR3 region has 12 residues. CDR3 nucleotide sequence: TGTGCCAGCAGCACCCTAAACGGGGGGCAGTTCTTC. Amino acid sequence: CASSTLNGGQFF.